These 7 T cell receptor beta chains were sequenced from one sample in a study of blood T cell repertoires in COVID-19. The method was immunoSEQ multiplex PCR; TCRdb's version includes in-frame clones alone and lacks a portion of them. This table holds about 100,000 clones, approximately 92% found once. Sequencing was carried out using peripheral blood. These receptor sequences come from a man between 65 and 79 years old with acute or convalescent COVID-19.

The chain is built from TRBV2 and TRBJ1-2; D not resolved. The germline CDR1 and CDR2 sequences are SNHLY and FYNNEI. This CDR3 is 13 amino acids long. V was shortened by 6 bases and J by 3 bases, with 11 bases between the two germline ends. The CDR3 loop reads CASRKSGDYGYTF. CDR3 DNA: TGTGCCAGCAGGAAAAGCGGGGACTATGGCTACACCTTC.

This sequence joins TRBV7-9 and TRBJ2-7, with 8 bases aligning to TRBD2. Germline trimming cut 4 bases from V and 3 bases from J; bases unmatched to any gene: 8. The germline V gene encodes CDR1 SEHNR and CDR2 FQNEAQ (reference sequence). The CDR3 covers 15 residues. CDR3 residues: CASSYLKAGDYEQYF. For the CDR3, the DNA is TGTGCCAGCAGCTACTTGAAAGCGGGAGACTACGAGCAGTACTTC. Looking up the rest from reference TRBV7-9 and TRBJ2-7 gives the full variable domain: DTGVSQNPRHKITKRGQNVTFRCDPISEHNRLYWYRQTLGQGPEFLTYFQNEAQLEKSRLLSDRFSAERPKGSFSTLEIQRTEQGDSAMYLCASSYLKAGDYEQYFGPGTRLTVT.

V is TRBV6-6 and J is TRBJ2-3; tentative D call: TRBD1 (6 bases). The germline gives CDR1 MNHNY, CDR2 SVGAGI (reference sequence). The V end lost 10 bases, the J end lost 2 bases, and 13 bases lay between the germline ends. This CDR3 is built from 13 residues. Here the CDR3 DNA reads TGTGCCACTGAAGGACAGTACACAGATACGCAGTATTTT. Encoded protein: CATEGQYTDTQYF.

This chain uses TRBV18 with TRBJ2-5, with D possibly TRBD1 on 6 matching bases. The CDR3 sequence is 14 residues long. Germline lookup yields CDR1 KGHSH and CDR2 LQKENI. V gave up 3 bases and J gave up 5 bases, with 13 bases separating them. CDR3 DNA: TGTGCCAGCTCACCTCAACCAGGGGAGGAGACCCAGTACTTC. Amino acids: CASSPQPGEETQYF.

The chain couples TRBV28 to TRBJ2-7; 9 bases are a match to TRBD1. V trimming: 9 bases; J trimming: 2 bases; junction bases outside the gene matches: 5. The CDR3 totals 13 residues. The V gene's germline CDR1 is MDHEN and CDR2 SYDVKM. CDR3 coding DNA: TGTGCCAGTTCACAGGGGGCTACCTACGAGCAGTACTTC. Translating gives CASSQGATYEQYF.

The chain has TRBV2 and TRBJ1-5, with D possibly matching TRBD1 (6 bases). Germline V gives CDR1 SNHLY, CDR2 FYNNEI. The CDR3 runs to 16 residues. V was cut by 2 bases and J by 2 bases, with 13 bases left in between. CDR3 region: CASSEPTEGGNQPQHF. DNA for the CDR3: TGTGCCAGCAGTGAACCGACAGAGGGGGGCAATCAGCCCCAGCATTTT. Complete variable domain (other parts from reference TRBV2 and TRBJ1-5): EPEVTQTPSHQVTQMGQEVILRCVPISNHLYFYWYRQILGQKVEFLVSFYNNEISEKSEIFDDQFSVERPDGSNFTLKIRSTKLEDSAMYFCASSEPTEGGNQPQHFGDGTRLSIL.

This chain joins TRBV19 and TRBJ1-2, with TRBD1 matching 7 bases. The CDR3 sequence is 17 residues long. Germline V gives CDR1 LNHDA, CDR2 SQIVND (reference sequence). The ends lost 3 bases at V and 3 bases at J; junction bases unmatched: 13. CDR3: CASSIPAGQAIYYGYTF. In DNA, the CDR3 is TGTGCCAGTAGTATTCCCGCCGGACAGGCAATTTACTATGGCTACACCTTC.